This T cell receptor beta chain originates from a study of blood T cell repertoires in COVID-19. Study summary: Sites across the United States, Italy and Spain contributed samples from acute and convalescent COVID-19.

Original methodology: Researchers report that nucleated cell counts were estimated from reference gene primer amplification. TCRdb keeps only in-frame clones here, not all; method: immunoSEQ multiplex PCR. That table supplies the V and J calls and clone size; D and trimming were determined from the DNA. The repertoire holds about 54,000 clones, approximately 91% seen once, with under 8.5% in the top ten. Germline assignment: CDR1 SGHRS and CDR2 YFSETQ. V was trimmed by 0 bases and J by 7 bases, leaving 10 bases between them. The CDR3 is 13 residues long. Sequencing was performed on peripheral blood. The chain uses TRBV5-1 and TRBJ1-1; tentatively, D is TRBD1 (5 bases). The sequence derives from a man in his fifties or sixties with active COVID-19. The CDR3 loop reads CASSLARADEAFF. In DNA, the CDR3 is TGCGCCAGCAGCTTGGCCAGGGCAGATGAAGCTTTCTTT. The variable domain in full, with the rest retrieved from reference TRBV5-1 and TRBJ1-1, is KAGVTQTPRYLIKTRGQQVTLSCSPISGHRSVSWYQQTPGQGLQFLFEYFSETQRNKGNFPGRFSGRQFSNSRSEMNVSTLELGDSALYLCASSLARADEAFFGQGTRLTVV.